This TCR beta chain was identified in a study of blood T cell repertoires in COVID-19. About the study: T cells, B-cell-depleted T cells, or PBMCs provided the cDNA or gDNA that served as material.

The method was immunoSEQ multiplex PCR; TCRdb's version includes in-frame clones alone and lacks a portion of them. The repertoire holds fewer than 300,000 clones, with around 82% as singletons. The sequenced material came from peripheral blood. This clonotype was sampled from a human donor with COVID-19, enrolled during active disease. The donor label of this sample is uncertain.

CDR3 amino acids: CASSKGQGETEAFF. CDR3 coding DNA: TGTGCCAGCAGCAAGGGACAGGGAGAAACTGAAGCTTTCTTT. The chain combines TRBV9 with TRBJ1-1, with TRBD1 matching over 9 bases. Germline-derived CDR1 and CDR2 are SGDLS and YYNGEE. The V and J ends lost 4 bases and 5 bases, in that order; junction bases with no gene match: 6. The CDR3 covers 14 residues.